This T cell receptor (beta chain) appears in the sequencing data of a study of T cell responses to AZD1222 COVID-19 vaccine. Notes on the study in general: The repertoires were collected only after the peak T cell response. Rises in breadth and depth of Spike-specific TCRs came after two AZD1222 doses.

Concerning this clone itself: Antigen: not known.

CDR1 and CDR2 (germline): ENHRY, SYGVKD. CDR3 size: 15 residues. V was pared by 10 bases and J by 3 bases, with 22 bases between. Using immunoSEQ multiplex PCR, the repertoire was profiled, and TCRdb retains in-frame clones only, with some absent. The table records about 150,000 clones, about 93% of them present only once. V gene TRBV10-3 combines with J gene TRBJ2-7; weak D call: TRBD1 (6 bases). The input for sequencing was peripheral blood, taken on day 0 of MenACWY control vaccination. The receptor's source is an adult in good health. In DNA form, the CDR3 reads TGTGCCACCGGACCCGGACAGTACGTAATCTACGAGCAGTACTTC. Its translation: CATGPGQYVIYEQYF.